This T cell receptor (beta chain) derives from a study of blood T cell repertoires in COVID-19. About the research overall: COVID-19 samples from acute and convalescent phases originated in the United States, Italy and Spain. In each case, the material was cDNA or gDNA derived from T cells, B-cell-depleted T cells, or PBMCs.

This clone was seen a single time. Germline CDR1 MGHRA, CDR2 YSYEKL. Trimming removed 2 bases from V and 6 bases from J; junction bases left unmatched: 5. The CDR3 is made up of 14 amino acids. Per the original data handling: Amplification from reference gene primers served as the basis for estimated nucleated cell counts. TCRdb's table, derived via immunoSEQ multiplex PCR, lists solely in-frame clones and lacks some. From that table come the V and J calls and clone size; the DNA was used to work out D and trimming. The table records some 110,000 clones, 86% of them present only once. The source is a middle-aged man with acute or convalescent COVID-19. The V call is TRBV4-1, the J call TRBJ2-3, with 7 bases matching TRBD1. Sequencing used peripheral blood. For the CDR3, the DNA is TGCGCCAGCAGCCAACAGACAGGGTCCGATACGCAGTATTTT. It yields the protein CASSQQTGSDTQYF.